This is a list of T cell receptor beta chains from one sample in a study of regulatory T cells in long-lasting Graves disease. One entry per CDR3 protein, called by TCRdb with MiXCR from the multiplex PCR reads. The table records roughly 520,000 distinct CDR3 sequences, 9.5% to 15% of them present only once. This same sample was also taken into another study, of T cells in Graves' hyperthyroidism and ophthalmopathy.

Material: peripheral blood mononuclear cells (PBMCs), obtained at new diagnosis, from a patient treated with antithyroid drugs. These receptors came from a woman in her 30s with Graves disease. Each CDR3 is given with its conserved first and last residue. The order of the fields is J gene, V gene, CDR3 length, CDR3 protein.

>TRBJ2-1|TRBV2|15
CASKEFSSSYNEQFF
>TRBJ2-2|TRBV7-8|18
CASSSAETSGTNTGELFF
>TRBJ1-1|TRBV11-2|14
CPSSPLDGNTEAFF
>TRBJ2-5|TRBV11-2|14
CASSPKSREETQYF
>TRBJ2-7|TRBV27|13
CASRLREFHEQYF
>TRBJ2-4|TRBV6-1|16
CASRQTTGSAKNIQYF
>TRBJ1-1|TRBV11-2|15
CASSSGRGKRTEAFF
>TRBJ1-2|TRBV28|16
CASSSTGGTGNYGYTF
>TRBJ2-6|TRBV4-1|20
CASSQERSTSFYSGANVLTF
>TRBJ2-7|TRBV28|12
CASSFPSSEQYF
>TRBJ2-7|TRBV6-2/TRBV6-3|12
CASSSVAYEQYF
>TRBJ2-3|TRBV5-5|15
CASSLVSQGADTQYF
>TRBJ2-7|TRBV19|14
CASNLAGGLSEQYF
>TRBJ2-1|TRBV20-1|15
CSAVVAHALHNEQFF
>TRBJ2-7|TRBV20-1|15
CSARDGGRANYEQYF
>TRBJ1-5|TRBV2|14
CASSDRDRNQPQHF
>TRBJ2-7|TRBV3-1|15
CASSQETPVAYEQYF
>TRBJ2-5|TRBV7-9|15
CASSLRREGQGTQYF
>TRBJ2-1|TRBV10-3|14
CAISPGQDYNEQFF
>TRBJ2-1|TRBV19|18
CASSRAGYYGTSYNEQFF
>TRBJ1-1|TRBV28|14
CASSLVGQRGEAFF
>TRBJ1-2|TRBV27|15
CASSLARGANYGYTF
>TRBJ2-3|TRBV6-5|17
CASSYYAGGPNTDTQYF
>TRBJ2-3|TRBV12-3/TRBV12-4|13
CASSPALANTQYF
>TRBJ2-2|TRBV9|14
CASSVGDSTGELFF
>TRBJ1-5|TRBV5-5|16
CASSLTGPRGNQPQHF
>TRBJ1-2|TRBV28|14
CASSSVDSYYGYTF
>TRBJ1-1|TRBV20-1|14
CSATRQISNTEAFF
>TRBJ1-1|TRBV19|13
CASGLRMNTEAFF